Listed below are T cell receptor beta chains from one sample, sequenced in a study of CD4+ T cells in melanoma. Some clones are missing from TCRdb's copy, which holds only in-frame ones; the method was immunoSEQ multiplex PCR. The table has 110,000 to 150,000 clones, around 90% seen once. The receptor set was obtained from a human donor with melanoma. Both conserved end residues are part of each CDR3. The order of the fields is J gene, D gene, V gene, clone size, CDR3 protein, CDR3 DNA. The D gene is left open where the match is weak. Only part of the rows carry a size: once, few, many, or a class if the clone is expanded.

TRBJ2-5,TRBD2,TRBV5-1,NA,CASSLWGGGSQETQYF,TGCGCCAGCAGCTTGTGGGGCGGGGGTTCCCAAGAGACCCAGTACTTC
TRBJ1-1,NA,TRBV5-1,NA,CASSETSLRRNTEAFF,TGCGCCAGCAGCGAGACATCCCTTAGGAGGAACACTGAAGCTTTCTTT
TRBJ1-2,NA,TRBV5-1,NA,CASSFYNYGYTF,TGCGCCAGCAGCTTCTATAACTATGGCTACACCTTC
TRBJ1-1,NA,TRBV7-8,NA,CASSSAGAAEAFF,TGTGCCAGCAGCTCGGCAGGGGCGGCTGAAGCTTTCTTT
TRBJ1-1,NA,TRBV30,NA,CAWSSNPNTEAFF,TGTGCCTGGAGCTCCAACCCGAACACTGAAGCTTTCTTT
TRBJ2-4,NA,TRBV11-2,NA,CASSSVRRAKNIQYF,TGTGCCAGCAGCTCGGTGAGGCGGGCCAAAAACATTCAGTACTTC
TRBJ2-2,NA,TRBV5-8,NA,CASSFRGNTGELFF,TGTGCCAGCAGCTTCCGGGGAAACACCGGGGAGCTGTTTTTT
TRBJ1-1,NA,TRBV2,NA,CASIGAGGSQGTEAFF,TGTGCCAGCATCGGAGCGGGGGGAAGTCAGGGCACTGAAGCTTTCTTT
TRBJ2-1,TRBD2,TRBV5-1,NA,CASSPGSSGRGSYNEQFF,TGCGCCAGCAGCCCCGGATCTTCAGGGAGGGGCTCCTACAATGAGCAGTTCTTC
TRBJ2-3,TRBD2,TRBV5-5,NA,CASSRDPGTIEGDTQYF,TGTGCCAGCAGCCGGGACCCGGGGACTATTGAGGGAGATACGCAGTATTTT
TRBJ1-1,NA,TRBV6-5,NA,CASRPSRGNTEAFF,TGTGCCAGCCGGCCTTCAAGGGGGAACACTGAAGCTTTCTTT
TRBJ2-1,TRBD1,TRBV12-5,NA,CASARPGQGDEQFF,TGTGCTAGTGCTCGACCCGGACAGGGCGATGAGCAGTTCTTC
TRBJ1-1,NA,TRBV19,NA,CASSIPTGHTEAFF,TGTGCCAGTAGTATACCAACGGGGCACACTGAAGCTTTCTTT
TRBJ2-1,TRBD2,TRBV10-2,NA,CASSLGTSGGYEQFF,TGCGCCAGCAGTCTCGGGACTAGCGGGGGGTATGAGCAGTTCTTC
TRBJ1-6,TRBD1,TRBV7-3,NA,CASSPGTADNSPLHF,TGTGCCAGCAGCCCAGGGACAGCCGATAATTCACCCCTCCACTTT
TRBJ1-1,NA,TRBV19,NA,CASRQGFGAEAFF,TGTGCCAGTAGACAGGGTTTTGGCGCTGAAGCTTTCTTT
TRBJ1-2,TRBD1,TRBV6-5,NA,CASSSRRGGDYGYTF,TGTGCCAGCAGTTCTCGTAGAGGGGGCGACTATGGCTACACCTTC
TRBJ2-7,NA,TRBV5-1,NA,CASSLGVRSSREYF,TGCGCCAGCAGCTTGGGAGTTAGGTCGTCGAGGGAGTACTTC
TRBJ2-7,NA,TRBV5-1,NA,CASSFGFPYEQYF,TGCGCCAGCAGCTTCGGCTTTCCCTACGAGCAGTACTTC
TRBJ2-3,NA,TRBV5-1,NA,CASSLVRFSVEASTDTQYF,TGCGCCAGCAGCTTGGTCCGCTTCTCTGTCGAAGCTAGCACAGATACGCAGTATTTT
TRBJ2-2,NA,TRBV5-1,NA,CASSLAGGTGELFF,TGCGCCAGCAGCTTGGCCGGGGGCACCGGGGAGCTGTTTTTT
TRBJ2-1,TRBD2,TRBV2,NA,CASSVVLAGGQFF,TGTGCCAGCAGTGTCGTCCTAGCGGGGGGACAGTTCTTC
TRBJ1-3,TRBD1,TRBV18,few,CASSPIGTGKGGNTIYF,TGTGCCAGCTCACCGATTGGGACAGGAAAAGGGGGAAACACCATATATTTT
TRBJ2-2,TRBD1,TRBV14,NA,CASSLTGGALNTGELFF,TGTGCCAGCAGCCTAACAGGGGGAGCTTTGAACACCGGGGAGCTGTTTTTT
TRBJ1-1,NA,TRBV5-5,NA,CASSFAGGRGATEAFF,TGTGCCAGCAGCTTTGCGGGCGGGCGGGGGGCCACTGAAGCTTTCTTT
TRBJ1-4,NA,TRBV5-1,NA,CASSLSRMGGPTNEKLFF,TGCGCCAGCAGCTTGTCGCGGATGGGGGGCCCCACTAATGAAAAACTGTTTTTT
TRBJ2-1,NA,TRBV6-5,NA,CASKGEVGMGEQFF,TGTGCCAGCAAGGGTGAAGTGGGAATGGGGGAGCAGTTCTTC
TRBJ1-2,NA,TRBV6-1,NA,CASSVTGSAGYTF,TGTGCCAGCAGTGTAACAGGGTCTGCTGGCTACACCTTC
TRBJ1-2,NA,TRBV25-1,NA,CASSELGGRHNYGYTF,TGTGCCAGCAGTGAATTAGGAGGCAGGCATAACTATGGCTACACCTTC
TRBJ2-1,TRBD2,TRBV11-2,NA,CASRLAGLDNEQFF,TGTGCCAGCAGACTAGCGGGGCTAGACAATGAGCAGTTCTTC
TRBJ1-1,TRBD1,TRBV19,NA,CASSTRQGDSFF,TGTGCCAGTAGTACGAGACAGGGAGACTCCTTCTTT
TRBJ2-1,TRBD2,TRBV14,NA,CASSQVGTSGFYNEQFF,TGTGCCAGCAGCCAAGTAGGGACTAGCGGTTTTTACAATGAGCAGTTCTTC
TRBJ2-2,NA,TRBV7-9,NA,CASSKLRETTGELFF,TGTGCCAGCAGCAAACTTAGGGAAACCACCGGGGAGCTGTTTTTT
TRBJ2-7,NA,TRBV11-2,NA,CASSNRVFRAYEQYF,TGTGCCAGCAGCAACAGGGTCTTCCGTGCCTACGAGCAGTACTTC
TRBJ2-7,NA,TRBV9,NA,CASSVGGRSYEQYF,TGTGCCAGCAGCGTAGGGGGCCGCTCCTACGAGCAGTACTTC
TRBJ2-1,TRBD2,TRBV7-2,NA,CASSISGGAFSYNEQFF,TGTGCCAGCAGCATCAGCGGGGGGGCCTTTTCCTACAATGAGCAGTTCTTC
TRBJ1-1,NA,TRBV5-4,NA,CASSLGAADLEAFF,TGTGCCAGCAGCTTGGGGGCAGCCGATCTTGAAGCTTTCTTT
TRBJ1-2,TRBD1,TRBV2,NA,CASRRKPGQGSYGYTF,TGTGCCAGCAGGCGGAAACCGGGACAGGGAAGCTATGGCTACACCTTC
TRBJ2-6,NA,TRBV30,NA,CAWTRRGSGANVLTF,TGTGCCTGGACTCGTCGGGGATCTGGGGCCAACGTCCTGACTTTC
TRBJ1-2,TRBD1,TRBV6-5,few,CASRTAGTVGGYTF,TGTGCCAGCAGGACCGCCGGGACAGTTGGTGGCTACACCTTC
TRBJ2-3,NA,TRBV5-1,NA,CASSLVLRGSTDTQYF,TGCGCCAGCAGCTTGGTCTTGAGGGGGAGCACAGATACGCAGTATTTT
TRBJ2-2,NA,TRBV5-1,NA,CASSSTGGPGTGELFF,TGCGCCAGCAGCTCCACGGGGGGCCCAGGGACCGGGGAGCTGTTTTTT
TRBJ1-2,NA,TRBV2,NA,CASSTGTQNGYTF,TGTGCCAGCAGCACCGGGACGCAAAATGGCTACACCTTC
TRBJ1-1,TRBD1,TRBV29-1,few,CSVWDRESEAFF,TGCAGCGTTTGGGACAGGGAGTCTGAAGCTTTCTTT
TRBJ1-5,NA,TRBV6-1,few,CASSAQLGVGPQHF,TGTGCCAGCAGTGCCCAATTGGGGGTGGGGCCCCAGCATTTT
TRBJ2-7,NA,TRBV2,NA,CASRGGLYEQYF,TGTGCCAGCAGGGGCGGACTGTACGAGCAGTACTTC
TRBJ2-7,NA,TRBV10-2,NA,CASSPNSYEQYF,TGCGCCAGCAGCCCTAACTCCTACGAGCAGTACTTC
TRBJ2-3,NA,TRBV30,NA,CAWRRRGGGGGSTDTQYF,TGTGCCTGGAGAAGACGAGGAGGAGGGGGAGGAAGCACAGATACGCAGTATTTT
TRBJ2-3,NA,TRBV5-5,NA,CASSSGAQSASDTQYF,TGTGCCAGCAGCTCAGGGGCCCAGAGCGCCTCAGATACGCAGTATTTT
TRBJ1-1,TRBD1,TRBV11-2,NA,CASRVDRGYTEAFF,TGTGCCAGCAGGGTTGACAGGGGGTACACTGAAGCTTTCTTT
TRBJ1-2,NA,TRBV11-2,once,CASSTIVPYGYTF,TGTGCCAGCAGCACAATCGTCCCCTATGGCTACACCTTC
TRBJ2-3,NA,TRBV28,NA,CASSPGGTADTQYF,TGTGCCAGCAGTCCCGGGGGAACGGCAGATACGCAGTATTTT
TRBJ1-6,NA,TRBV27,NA,CASSLGLNRVNSPLHF,TGTGCCAGCAGTTTAGGCTTAAACAGGGTCAATTCACCCCTCCACTTT
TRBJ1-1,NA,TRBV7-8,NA,CASSLAGGVVVGAFF,TGTGCCAGCAGCTTAGCGGGTGGGGTGGTGGTAGGAGCTTTCTTT